This T cell receptor beta chain stems from a study of T cell changes during pregnancy in multiple sclerosis. V gave up 7 bases and J gave up 0 bases; unmatched junction bases: 5. The CDR3 totals 14 residues. CDR1 is MNHNS, CDR2 SASEGT, per germline. Sequenced by immunoSEQ multiplex PCR; TCRdb stores in-frame clones only, minus some. Found here are approximately 100,000 clones, about 90% of them singletons; the top ten hold 1.6%. The chain combines TRBV6-1 with TRBJ1-2, with TRBD1 matching over 7 bases. Sequencing used peripheral blood, obtained before pregnancy. This clonotype was sampled from a female donor with multiple sclerosis, enrolled in a pregnancy study. The DNA of the CDR3 is TGTGCCAGCACTACCGGGACAGCTAACTATGGCTACACCTTC. Its protein is CASTTGTANYGYTF.